The 29 T cell receptor beta chains below were found in one sample sequenced in a study of T-cell memory formation after mild COVID-19. MiXCR was run by TCRdb on the 5' RACE reads, yielding one entry per CDR3 protein. The sample shows approximately 350,000 distinct CDR3 sequences, 10% to 15% of them seen only once. The sequencing input was PBMCs or a T cell subset sorted from them (not recorded which). Receptor source: a man younger than 35 who had mild COVID-19 (a few samples of this study predate the infection). Cell type and time point are not known.

V and J are TRBV29-1 and TRBJ1-1; D not certain. Germline loops: CDR1 SQVTM, CDR2 ANQGSEA. The CDR3 is 9 amino acids. The V end lost 4 bases, the J end lost 6 bases, and 3 bases lay between the germline ends. The CDR3 is CSVGPEAFF. The CDR3 region has the DNA TGCAGCGTTGGACCTGAAGCTTTCTTT.

There are many counts of this clonotype. The J gene is TRBJ1-1, the V gene TRBV7-3; D perhaps matches TRBD1 (6 bases). V gave up 8 bases and J gave up 1 base, with 11 bases separating them. Germline CDR1 is SGHTA and CDR2 is FQGTGA. CDR3 size: 13 residues. The CDR3 coding sequence is TGTGCCAGCGGGGACACAGCGAACACTGAAGCTTTCTTT. Translated: CASGDTANTEAFF.

The J gene is TRBJ2-1, the V gene TRBV4-1; a possible D gene is TRBD2 (7 bases). V lost 1 base, J lost 9 bases, and 13 bases lay in between. Germline V gene data show CDR1 as MGHRA and CDR2 as YSYEKL. There are 14 residues in the CDR3. The CDR3 coding sequence is TGCGCCAGCAGCCAAGTGGTGGCGGGGGCTGAGCAGTTCTTC. Amino acids: CASSQVVAGAEQFF.

This clonotype was found many times. The chain uses TRBV12-3 or TRBV12-4 and TRBJ1-2; D is unresolved. CDR3 size: 13 residues. V lost 2 bases, J lost 2 bases, and 6 bases lay in between. CDR3 in DNA: TGTGCCAGCAGTTTAACAGAAAACTATGGCTACACCTTC. Encoded protein: CASSLTENYGYTF.

A few counts support this clonotype. The chain is built from TRBV7-9 and TRBJ2-4, with 7 positions matching TRBD1. The CDR3 consists of 17 residues. The V gene's germline CDR1 is SEHNR and CDR2 FQNEAQ (reference sequence). V dropped 1 base and J dropped 0; count of bases not matched to a gene: 6. The CDR3 coding sequence is TGTGCCAGCAGCTTAGTTAGGGACAGCCTAGCCAAAAACATTCAGTACTTC. Its protein is CASSLVRDSLAKNIQYF.

The table lists this clonotype with many counts. The rearrangement joins TRBV4-2 to TRBJ1-2; D not certain. Trimming shortened V by 0 bases and J by 8 bases, and 13 bases separated the two germline ends. CDR1 and CDR2 (germline): LGHNA, YNFKEQ. The CDR3 loop spans 14 amino acids. CDR3 bases: TGTGCCAGCAGCCAAGAAGTTTGGCGCGGAGGCTACACCTTC. It encodes CASSQEVWRGGYTF.

At least ten counts were recorded for this clonotype. The chain uses TRBV7-9 and TRBJ1-6; unclear D gene. In germline, CDR1 is SEHNR, CDR2 FQNEAQ (reference sequence). Trimming removed 3 bases at V and 7 bases at J, with 4 bases between. This CDR3 is built from 12 residues. The CDR3 protein is CASSFQNSPLHF. The DNA of the CDR3 is TGTGCCAGCAGCTTCCAGAATTCACCCCTCCACTTT. Full variable domain (remainder filled in from reference TRBV7-9 and TRBJ1-6): DTGVSQNPRHKITKRGQNVTFRCDPISEHNRLYWYRQTLGQGPEFLTYFQNEAQLEKSRLLSDRFSAERPKGSFSTLEIQRTEQGDSAMYLCASSFQNSPLHFGNGTRLTVT.

This clonotype occurred a few times. The chain recombines TRBV7-3 with TRBJ2-3; D might be TRBD2 (6 bases). The CDR3 is made up of 17 amino acids. Trimming took 2 bases from V and 0 from J, leaving 15 bases between them. Germline V gene lookup returns CDR1 SGHTA and CDR2 FQGTGA. In DNA form, the CDR3 reads TGTGCCAGCAGCTTATATCCTCTCCGGGGGAGCACAGATACGCAGTATTTT. Encoded protein: CASSLYPLRGSTDTQYF.

The chain carries TRBV10-3 and TRBJ2-2, with 9 bases aligning to TRBD1. The CDR3 runs 16 residues. V lost 11 bases to trimming and J lost 4 bases; unmatched junction nucleotides: 14. Germline assignment: CDR1 ENHRY and CDR2 SYGVKD. CDR3 amino acids: CAVRPGGQGFTGELFF. Written as DNA, the CDR3 is TGTGCCGTCCGACCAGGGGGACAGGGCTTCACCGGGGAGCTGTTTTTT.

A few counts support this clonotype. This chain links TRBV4-3 with TRBJ2-3; 7 bases are a match to TRBD2. With 2 bases clipped from V and 2 bases from J, the junction kept 4 bases outside the gene matches. The CDR3 contains 15 residues. Per germline, CDR1 LGHNA and CDR2 YSLEER. CDR3 DNA sequence: TGCGCCAGCAGCCAACCGGGGGGAACCACAGATACGCAGTATTTT. Protein sequence: CASSQPGGTTDTQYF.

The rearrangement links TRBV7-6 to TRBJ2-7; TRBD1 agrees at 9 bases. This CDR3 spans 15 amino acids. Germline V gene data show CDR1 as SGHVS and CDR2 as FNYEAQ. Trimming cost V 4 bases and J 3 bases; bases outside gene matches: 7. In DNA form, the CDR3 reads TGTGCCAGCAGCTCCGGCCTGACAGGGGGCTACGAGCAGTACTTC. Its translation is CASSSGLTGGYEQYF.

This clonotype showed up just a few times. The chain uses TRBV7-9 and TRBJ1-3; D call uncertain. V was pared by 8 bases and J by 0 bases, with 8 bases between. The CDR3 has 13 amino acids. Germline V lookup: CDR1 SEHNR, CDR2 FQNEAQ (reference sequence). CDR3 region: CASGLSSGNTIYF. The CDR3 DNA follows: TGTGCCAGCGGGTTGTCCTCTGGAAACACCATATATTTT.

The V gene is TRBV7-9, the J gene TRBJ2-3; 7 bases match TRBD2. Germline CDR1 and CDR2: SEHNR and FQNEAQ (reference sequence). The CDR3 is 15 amino acids. Germline trimming cut 3 bases from V and 6 bases from J; bases unmatched to any gene: 9. CDR3 nucleotides: TGTGCCAGCAGCTTGAGGCTAGCGGTAGGGGATACGCAGTATTTT. Its protein product is CASSLRLAVGDTQYF.

This clonotype was recorded many times. The chain couples TRBV4-3 to TRBJ2-3; tentatively, D is TRBD1 (5 bases). V lost 2 bases to trimming and J lost 5 bases, with 5 bases between them. The CDR3 contains 12 residues. Germline CDR1 is LGHNA and CDR2 is YSLEER. CDR3 coding DNA: TGCGCCAGCAGCCAAACAGGAGATACGCAGTATTTT. It is translated as CASSQTGDTQYF.

V usage is TRBV28 and J usage is TRBJ1-1; 9 nucleotides line up with TRBD1. V was clipped by 6 bases and J by 4 bases; unmatched bases: 12. Germline values: CDR1 MDHEN, CDR2 SYDVKM. This CDR3 spans 16 amino acids. CDR3 protein: CASSPPAGQGFTEAFF. The CDR3 DNA sequence: TGTGCCAGCAGCCCCCCGGCGGGACAGGGTTTCACTGAAGCTTTCTTT. Using reference TRBV28 and TRBJ1-1 for the parts outside the CDR3, the full variable domain is DVKVTQSSRYLVKRTGEKVFLECVQDMDHENMFWYRQDPGLGLRLIYFSYDVKMKEKGDIPEGYSVSREKKERFSLILESASTNQTSMYLCASSPPAGQGFTEAFFGQGTRLTVV.

The V call is TRBV3-1, the J call TRBJ1-1; the D is unclear. This CDR3 has 13 amino acids. V was cut by 6 bases and J by 6 bases, with 14 bases left in between. Looked up from germline, CDR1 is LGHDT and CDR2 is YNNKEL (reference sequence). CDR3 region: CASSSSAVAEAFF. The CDR3 DNA reads as TGTGCCAGCAGTAGTTCAGCGGTCGCTGAAGCTTTCTTT.

This chain links TRBV6-4 with TRBJ2-1; 8 bases are shared with TRBD1. The trim removed 6 bases at V and 5 bases at J, leaving 9 bases unmatched. Germline-derived CDR1 and CDR2 are MRHNA and SNTAGT. The CDR3 spans 15 residues. This CDR3 reads CASSSGTGWDNEQFF. In DNA, the CDR3 is TGTGCCAGCAGCAGTGGGACAGGCTGGGACAATGAGCAGTTCTTC.

This rearrangement joins TRBV15 to TRBJ1-2; tentative D call: TRBD1 (5 bases). The CDR3 totals 15 residues. The ends were cut back, 4 bases at V and 2 bases at J, with 14 bases in the middle. CDR1 and CDR2 (germline): LNHNV, YYDKDF (reference sequence). CDR3 DNA: TGTGCCACCAGCACTCAGGGAGAGGCAAACTATGGCTACACCTTC. It is translated as CATSTQGEANYGYTF. The variable domain in full, with the rest retrieved from reference TRBV15 and TRBJ1-2, is DAMVIQNPRYQVTQFGKPVTLSCSQTLNHNVMYWYQQKSSQAPKLLFHYYDKDFNNEADTPDNFQSRRPNTSFCFLDIRSPGLGDTAMYLCATSTQGEANYGYTFGSGTRLTVV.

The chain has TRBV12-5 and TRBJ2-3; TRBD1 might be the D (5 bases). The length of the CDR3 is 14 residues. With 4 bases removed from V and 3 bases from J, the gap between germline ends came to 11 bases. Germline loops: CDR1 LGHNT, CDR2 FRNRAP. DNA for the CDR3: TGTGCTAGTGGTTCACGACAGCGTACAGATACGCAGTATTTT. It encodes CASGSRQRTDTQYF.

This clonotype came up a few times. The V and J genes are TRBV29-1 and TRBJ1-6; D not certain. This CDR3 is built from 12 residues. Trimming stripped 5 bases from V and 10 bases from J, with 12 bases between. Germline CDR1 reads SQVTM; CDR2 reads ANQGSEA. In nucleotides, the CDR3 is TGCAGCGTTAGGGAGGTAGGGTCACCCCTCCACTTT. Translated: CSVREVGSPLHF. The full variable domain, completed using reference TRBV29-1 and TRBJ1-6, is SAVISQKPSRDICQRGTSLTIQCQVDSQVTMMFWYRQQPGQSLTLIATANQGSEATYESGFVIDKFPISRPNLTFSTLTVSNMSPEDSSIYLCSVREVGSPLHFGNGTRLTVT.

This clonotype was detected only a few times. In nucleotides, the CDR3 is TGTGCCAGCAGCCTTCCCGGGACAGCCTACGAGCAGTACTTC. It yields the protein CASSLPGTAYEQYF. This sequence joins TRBV5-6 and TRBJ2-7, with 7 bases identical to TRBD1. This CDR3 contains 14 residues. Germline assignment: CDR1 SGHDT and CDR2 YYEEEE. V gave up 4 bases and J gave up 2 bases; unmatched junction bases: 6.

This chain links TRBV29-1 with TRBJ1-2, with 10 bases lining up with TRBD1. The V gene end was trimmed by 7 bases and the J gene end by 4 bases; junction bases not matched to a gene: 3. The CDR3 sequence is 12 residues long. The germline V gene has CDR1 SQVTM and CDR2 ANQGSEA. The DNA for the CDR3 is TGCAGCGGCCGGGACAGGGGCTATGGCTACACCTTC. This encodes CSGRDRGYGYTF. The whole variable domain, filled in from reference TRBV29-1 and TRBJ1-2, reads SAVISQKPSRDICQRGTSLTIQCQVDSQVTMMFWYRQQPGQSLTLIATANQGSEATYESGFVIDKFPISRPNLTFSTLTVSNMSPEDSSIYLCSGRDRGYGYTFGSGTRLTVV.

This clonotype was found a few times. The chain employs TRBV10-3 and TRBJ2-3; D ambiguous. V gave up 3 bases and J gave up 2 bases, with 9 bases separating them. Per germline, CDR1 ENHRY and CDR2 SYGVKD. The CDR3 runs to 14 residues. In DNA, the CDR3 is TGTGCCATCAGTGACGCGCAGACCACAGATACGCAGTATTTT. Its protein product is CAISDAQTTDTQYF.

This clonotype occurred a few times. V gene TRBV12-3 or TRBV12-4 combines with J gene TRBJ2-2; 8 bases match TRBD1. Losses at the gene ends were 1 base for V and 3 bases for J; bases not matched to a gene: 4. This CDR3 has 16 residues. This chain's CDR3 is CASSLVSGGYTGELFF. The CDR3 DNA is TGTGCCAGCAGTTTAGTCTCAGGGGGCTACACCGGGGAGCTGTTTTTT.

The V call is TRBV6-5, the J call TRBJ2-1; the D call may be TRBD1 or TRBD2 (6 bases each). This CDR3 is built from 12 residues. Germline V gene lookup returns CDR1 MNHEY and CDR2 SVGAGI. Trimming took 5 bases from V and 12 from J, leaving 14 bases between them. CDR3 coding DNA: TGTGCCAGCAGTCCGGGGGCCTCTGGGCAGTTCTTC. Translated: CASSPGASGQFF.

The gene calls are TRBV6-6 and TRBJ1-6, with 9 bases matching TRBD1. CDR3 length: 13 residues. Losses at the gene ends were 6 bases for V and 14 bases for J; bases not matched to a gene: 8. Germline loops: CDR1 MNHNY, CDR2 SVGAGI (reference sequence). The CDR3 nucleotides read TGTGCCAGCAGCCCCGGGACAGGGAGGGCCCTCCACTTT. Protein product: CASSPGTGRALHF.

The CDR3 DNA reads as TGCGCCAGCAGCCAAGATCTTCCGAGATCCTACGAGCAGTACTTC. Its translation: CASSQDLPRSYEQYF. The V gene is TRBV4-3, the J gene TRBJ2-7; D is undetermined. Germline lookup yields CDR1 LGHNA and CDR2 YSLEER. The CDR3 totals 15 residues. V was pared by 0 bases and J by 1 base, with 10 bases between.

The rearrangement uses TRBV7-6 and TRBJ2-3; D is unclear. V was pared by 1 base and J by 4 bases, with 9 bases between. CDR1 and CDR2 from the germline V gene are SGHVS and FNYEAQ. This CDR3 has 14 residues. The chain's CDR3 is CASSLVGVSDTQYF. In DNA form, the CDR3 reads TGTGCCAGCAGCTTAGTCGGTGTTTCAGATACGCAGTATTTT. Variable domain in full (rest from reference TRBV7-6 and TRBJ2-3): GAGVSQSPRYKVTKRGQDVALRCDPISGHVSLYWYRQALGQGPEFLTYFNYEAQQDKSGLPNDRFSAERPEGSISTLTIQRTEQRDSAMYRCASSLVGVSDTQYFGPGTRLTVL.

This clonotype came up many times. The genes are TRBV7-9 and TRBJ1-1, with D hard to call. Germline-derived CDR1 and CDR2 are SEHNR and FQNEAQ (reference sequence). Trimming left V 6 bases short and J 5 bases short, with 7 bases between. The CDR3 contains 11 residues. The CDR3 here is CASRFGTEAFF. The CDR3 DNA follows: TGTGCCAGCAGGTTTGGAACTGAAGCTTTCTTT. The full variable domain, with the rest looked up from reference TRBV7-9 and TRBJ1-1, is DTGVSQNPRHKITKRGQNVTFRCDPISEHNRLYWYRQTLGQGPEFLTYFQNEAQLEKSRLLSDRFSAERPKGSFSTLEIQRTEQGDSAMYLCASRFGTEAFFGQGTRLTVV.